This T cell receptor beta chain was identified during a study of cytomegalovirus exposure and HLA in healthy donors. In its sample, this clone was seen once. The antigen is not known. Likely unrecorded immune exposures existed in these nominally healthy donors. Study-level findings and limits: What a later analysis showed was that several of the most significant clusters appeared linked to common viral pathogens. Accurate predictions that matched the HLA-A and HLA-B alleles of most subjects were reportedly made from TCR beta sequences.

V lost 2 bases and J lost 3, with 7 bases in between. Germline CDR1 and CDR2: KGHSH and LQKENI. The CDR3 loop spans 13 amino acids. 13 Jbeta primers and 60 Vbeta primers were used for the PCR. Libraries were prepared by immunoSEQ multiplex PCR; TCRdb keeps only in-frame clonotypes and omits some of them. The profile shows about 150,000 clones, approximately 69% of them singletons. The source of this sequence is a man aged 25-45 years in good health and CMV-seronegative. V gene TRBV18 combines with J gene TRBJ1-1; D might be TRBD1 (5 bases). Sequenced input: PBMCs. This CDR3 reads CASSPSGDTEAFF. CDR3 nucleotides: TGTGCCAGCTCACCATCGGGGGACACTGAAGCTTTCTTT.